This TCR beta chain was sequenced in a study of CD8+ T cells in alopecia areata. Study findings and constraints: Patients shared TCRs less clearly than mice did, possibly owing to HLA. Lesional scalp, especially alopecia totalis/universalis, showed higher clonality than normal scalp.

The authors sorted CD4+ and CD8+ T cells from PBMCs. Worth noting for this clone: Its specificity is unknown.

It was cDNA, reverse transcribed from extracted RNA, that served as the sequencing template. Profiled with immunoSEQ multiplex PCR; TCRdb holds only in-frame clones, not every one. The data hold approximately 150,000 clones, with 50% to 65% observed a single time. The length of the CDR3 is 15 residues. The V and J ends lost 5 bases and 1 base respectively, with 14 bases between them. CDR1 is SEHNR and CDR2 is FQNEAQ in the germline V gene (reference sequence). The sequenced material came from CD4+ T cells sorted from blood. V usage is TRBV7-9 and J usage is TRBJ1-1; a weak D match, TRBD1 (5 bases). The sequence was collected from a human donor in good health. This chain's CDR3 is CASSIPGGKNTEAFF. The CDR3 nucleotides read TGTGCCAGCAGCATCCCCGGGGGGAAGAACACTGAAGCTTTCTTT.